The 7 T cell receptor beta chains listed next were all sequenced from one sample in a study of cytomegalovirus exposure and HLA in healthy donors. Primers: 60 Vbeta forward and 13 Jbeta reverse. Sequencing used immunoSEQ multiplex PCR; TCRdb keeps in-frame clones, though not all of them. The sample includes 95,000 to 130,000 clones, around a tenth of them seen just once. What was sequenced was PBMCs. The receptors were sampled from a man aged 30 to 39 in good health and CMV-seronegative.

V and J are TRBV10-3 and TRBJ2-6; D is uncertain. Deletions cut 6 bases from V and 3 bases from J, with 9 bases between. The CDR3 is 14 residues long. Germline CDR1 and CDR2: ENHRY and SYGVKD. The CDR3 nucleotides read TGTGCCATCAGGGCTGCCGTTGGGGCCAACGTCCTGACTTTC. Its protein is CAIRAAVGANVLTF.

The chain has TRBV5-4 and TRBJ1-1; 9 bases match TRBD1. The V and J ends lost 4 bases and 7 bases, in that order; junction bases with no gene match: 5. Per germline, CDR1 SGHNT and CDR2 YYREEE (reference sequence). The CDR3 loop spans 13 amino acids. The CDR3 nucleotides are TGTGCCAGCAGCCCAAACAGGGGGCGTGAAGCTTTCTTT. This translates into CASSPNRGREAFF.

The CDR3 sequence is CAISGQGANEQYF. Here the CDR3 DNA reads TGTGCCATCAGCGGACAGGGGGCCAACGAGCAGTACTTC. The V gene is TRBV10-3, the J gene TRBJ2-7; 11 nucleotides line up with TRBD1. The germline V gene has CDR1 ENHRY and CDR2 SYGVKD. This CDR3 spans 13 amino acids. After removal of 6 bases from V and 5 bases from J, the junction contained 3 bases not matched to a gene.

V gene TRBV7-2 combines with J gene TRBJ1-5, with a weak D call TRBD1 (6 bases). This CDR3 has 15 residues. CDR1 is SGHTA, CDR2 FQGNSA, per germline. Trimming stripped 5 bases from V and 2 bases from J, with 13 bases between. DNA for the CDR3: TGTGCCAGCAGCCCCTACAGGGCTCGCAATCAGCCCCAGCATTTT. Translating it yields CASSPYRARNQPQHF.

The chain couples TRBV9 to TRBJ1-6; perhaps TRBD1 as D (6 bases). There are 16 residues in the CDR3. Germline V gene sequence: CDR1 SGDLS, CDR2 YYNGEE. Between the trimmed V and J ends, which lost 0 bases and 8 bases, there was a span of 15 bases. The CDR3 DNA is TGTGCCAGCAGCGTAGAAGGGGGGGCCCTTCATTCACCCCTCCACTTT. Its protein is CASSVEGGALHSPLHF.

This clone was counted only a few times. This sequence joins TRBV6-5 and TRBJ1-3; D unresolved. CDR3 length equals 14 residues. Trimming cost V 5 bases and J 0 bases, with 8 bases left between them. Per germline, CDR1 MNHEY and CDR2 SVGAGI. The CDR3 DNA reads TGTGCCAGCAGTAAACAAAGCTCTGGAAACACCATATATTTT. This encodes CASSKQSSGNTIYF.

This clone was detected a few times. This chain joins TRBV10-2 and TRBJ1-2; D is possibly TRBD1 (6 bases). The CDR3 has 12 amino acids. The germline gives CDR1 WSHSY, CDR2 SAAADI. V was pared by 5 bases and J by 10 bases, with 14 bases between. CDR3 sequence (DNA): TGCGCCAGCAGTTACAGGGACATGGACTACACCTTC. Translated: CASSYRDMDYTF.